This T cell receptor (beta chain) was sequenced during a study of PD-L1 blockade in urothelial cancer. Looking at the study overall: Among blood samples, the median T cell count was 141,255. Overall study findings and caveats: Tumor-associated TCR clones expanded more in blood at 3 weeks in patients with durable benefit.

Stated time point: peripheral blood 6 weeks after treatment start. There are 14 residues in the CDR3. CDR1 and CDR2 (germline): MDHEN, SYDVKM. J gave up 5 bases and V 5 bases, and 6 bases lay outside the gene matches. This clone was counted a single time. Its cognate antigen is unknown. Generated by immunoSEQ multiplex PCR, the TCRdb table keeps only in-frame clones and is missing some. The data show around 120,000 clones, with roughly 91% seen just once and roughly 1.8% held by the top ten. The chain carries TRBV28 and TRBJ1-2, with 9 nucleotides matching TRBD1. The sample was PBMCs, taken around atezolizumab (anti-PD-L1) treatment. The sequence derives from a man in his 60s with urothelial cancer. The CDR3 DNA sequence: TGTGCCAGCAGTCAGAACAGGGGGCTGTATGGCTACACCTTC. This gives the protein CASSQNRGLYGYTF.